This T cell receptor (beta chain) was obtained from a study of chronic HIV infection and antiretroviral therapy. Each CDR3 protein gets one entry after TCRdb re-called the 5' RACE reads with MiXCR. The sample lists 40,000 to 50,000 distinct CDR3 sequences, about 20% seen once, with 2.8% in the top ten. CDR1 WNHNN and CDR2 SYGVQD come from the germline V gene (reference sequence). V was pared by 3 bases and J by 0 bases, with 10 bases between. CDR3 length equals 15 residues. Sample: peripheral blood. The sequence came from an adult who had HIV and had not received antiretroviral therapy, or was an uninfected healthy control (not recorded which). The chain uses TRBV10-1 and TRBJ2-3, with D possibly being TRBD1 (6 bases). The CDR3 sequence: CASSDPRGSTDTQYF. Here the CDR3 DNA reads TGCGCCAGCAGTGACCCCAGGGGAAGCACAGATACGCAGTATTTT.